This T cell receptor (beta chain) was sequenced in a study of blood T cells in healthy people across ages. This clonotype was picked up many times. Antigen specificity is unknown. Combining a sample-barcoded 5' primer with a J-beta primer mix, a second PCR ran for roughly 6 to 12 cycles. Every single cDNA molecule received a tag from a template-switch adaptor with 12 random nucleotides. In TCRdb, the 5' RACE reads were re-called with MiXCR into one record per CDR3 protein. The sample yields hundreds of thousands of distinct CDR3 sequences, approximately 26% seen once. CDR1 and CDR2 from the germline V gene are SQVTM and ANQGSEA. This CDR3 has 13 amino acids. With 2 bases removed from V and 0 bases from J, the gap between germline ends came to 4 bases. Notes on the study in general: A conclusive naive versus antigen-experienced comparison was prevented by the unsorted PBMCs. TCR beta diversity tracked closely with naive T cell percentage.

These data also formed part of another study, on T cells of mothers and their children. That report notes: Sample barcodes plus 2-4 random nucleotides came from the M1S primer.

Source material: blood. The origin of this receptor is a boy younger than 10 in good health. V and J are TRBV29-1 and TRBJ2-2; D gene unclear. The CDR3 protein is CSVEPSNTGELFF. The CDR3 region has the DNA TGCAGCGTTGAACCTTCGAACACCGGGGAGCTGTTTTTT.